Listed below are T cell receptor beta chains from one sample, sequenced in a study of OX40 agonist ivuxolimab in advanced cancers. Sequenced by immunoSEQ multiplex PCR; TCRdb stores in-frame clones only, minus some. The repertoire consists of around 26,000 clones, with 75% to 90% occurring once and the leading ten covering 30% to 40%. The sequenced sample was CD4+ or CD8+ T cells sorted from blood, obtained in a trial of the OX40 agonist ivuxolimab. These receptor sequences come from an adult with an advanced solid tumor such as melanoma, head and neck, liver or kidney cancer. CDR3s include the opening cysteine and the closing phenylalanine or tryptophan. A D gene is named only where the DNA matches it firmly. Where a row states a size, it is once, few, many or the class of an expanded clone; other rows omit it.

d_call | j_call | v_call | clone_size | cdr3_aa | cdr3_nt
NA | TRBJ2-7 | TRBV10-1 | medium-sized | CASGSGYEQYF | TGCGCCAGCGGGAGCGGTTACGAGCAGTACTTC
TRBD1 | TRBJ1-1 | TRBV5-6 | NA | CASSLGQGRNTEAFF | TGTGCCAGCAGCTTGGGACAGGGGAGGAACACTGAAGCTTTCTTT
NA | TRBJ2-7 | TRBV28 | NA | CASNAALTYEQYF | TGTGCCAGCAACGCGGCGTTAACCTACGAGCAGTACTTC
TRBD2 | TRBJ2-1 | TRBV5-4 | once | CASSQSGSGWNEQFF | TGTGCCAGCAGCCAGAGCGGGAGTGGATGGAATGAGCAGTTCTTC
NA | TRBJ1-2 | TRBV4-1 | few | CASTQSTGSYGEGGYTF | TGCGCCAGCACCCAAAGTACGGGATCTTACGGAGAAGGTGGCTACACCTTC
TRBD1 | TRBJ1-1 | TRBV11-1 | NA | CASSFRDRATEAFF | TGTGCCAGCAGCTTCCGGGACAGGGCAACTGAAGCTTTCTTT
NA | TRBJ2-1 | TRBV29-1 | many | CSVGQSSYNEQFF | TGCAGCGTTGGGCAGAGCTCCTACAATGAGCAGTTCTTC
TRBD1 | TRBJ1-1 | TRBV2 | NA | CASSSYPRTGGKDEAFF | TGTGCCAGCAGTTCATACCCCCGGACAGGGGGCAAGGATGAAGCTTTCTTT
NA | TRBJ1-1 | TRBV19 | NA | CASSPTMNTEAFF | TGTGCCAGTAGTCCAACGATGAACACTGAAGCTTTCTTT
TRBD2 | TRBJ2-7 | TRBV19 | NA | CASSLAVAYEQYF | TGTGCCAGTAGTCTAGCGGTAGCCTACGAGCAGTACTTC
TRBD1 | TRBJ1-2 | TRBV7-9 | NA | CASSLQGRDYTF | TGTGCCAGCAGCCTACAGGGGCGAGACTACACCTTC
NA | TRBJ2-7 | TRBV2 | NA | CASQVDLGREGYEQYF | TGTGCCAGCCAAGTGGACCTGGGCAGGGAAGGCTACGAGCAGTACTTC
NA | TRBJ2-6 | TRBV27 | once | CASSVSGANVLTF | TGTGCCAGCAGTGTCTCTGGGGCCAACGTCCTGACTTTC
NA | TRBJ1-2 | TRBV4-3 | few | CASSRGTQDVYTF | TGCGCCAGCAGCCGAGGGACACAGGATGTCTACACCTTC
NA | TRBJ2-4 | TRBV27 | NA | CASSYQDRGAKNIQYF | TGTGCCAGCAGTTACCAAGATCGGGGAGCCAAAAACATTCAGTACTTC
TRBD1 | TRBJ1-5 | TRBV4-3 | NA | CASSQSTGTLQPQHF | TGCGCCAGCAGCCAATCGACAGGGACGCTTCAGCCCCAGCATTTT
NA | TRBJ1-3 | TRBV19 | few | CASSPGLKTFSGNTIYF | TGTGCCAGTTCCCCGGGACTTAAAACTTTCTCTGGAAACACCATATATTTT
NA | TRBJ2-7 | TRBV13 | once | CASSLGQGGYEQYF | TGTGCCAGCAGCTTAGGACAGGGTGGGTACGAGCAGTACTTC
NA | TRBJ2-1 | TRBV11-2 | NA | CASSLGSGSREEQFF | TGTGCCAGCAGCTTAGGTAGCGGAAGTAGGGAGGAGCAGTTCTTC
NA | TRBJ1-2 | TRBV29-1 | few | CSVEAQGSIYGYTF | TGCAGCGTTGAAGCACAGGGTAGCATCTATGGCTACACCTTC
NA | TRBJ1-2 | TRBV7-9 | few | CASSTNFRGLGGYTF | TGTGCCAGCAGCACCAACTTCCGGGGATTGGGAGGCTACACCTTC
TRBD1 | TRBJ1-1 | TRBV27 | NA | CASRVTGMGEAFF | TGTGCCAGCAGAGTGACAGGGATGGGCGAAGCTTTCTTT
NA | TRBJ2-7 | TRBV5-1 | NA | CASRYGTAYEQYF | TGCGCCAGCCGCTATGGGACCGCCTACGAGCAGTACTTC
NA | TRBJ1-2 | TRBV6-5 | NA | CASRNEGIVNGYTF | TGTGCCAGCAGAAACGAGGGGATTGTAAATGGCTACACCTTC
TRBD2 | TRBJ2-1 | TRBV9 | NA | CASSGSGTSYNEQFF | TGTGCCAGCAGCGGTAGCGGGACATCCTACAATGAGCAGTTCTTC
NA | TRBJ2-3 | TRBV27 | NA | CASSLDVGSTDTQYF | TGTGCCAGCAGTTTAGACGTCGGTAGCACAGATACGCAGTATTTT
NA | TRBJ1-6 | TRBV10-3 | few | CAISEFVGTSYNSPLHF | TGTGCCATCAGTGAGTTCGTAGGTACCTCCTATAATTCACCCCTCCACTTT
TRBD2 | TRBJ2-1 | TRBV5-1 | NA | CASSLESRGLAGGAYNEQFF | TGCGCCAGCAGCTTGGAGTCGCGAGGGCTAGCGGGAGGAGCCTACAATGAGCAGTTCTTC
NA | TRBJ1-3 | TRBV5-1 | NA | CASSLAGVVAGNTIYF | TGCGCCAGCAGCTTGGCCGGGGTTGTGGCTGGAAACACCATATATTTT
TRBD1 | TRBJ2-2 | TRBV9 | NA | CASSSWTGEDTGELFF | TGTGCCAGCAGCTCCTGGACAGGGGAGGACACCGGGGAGCTGTTTTTT
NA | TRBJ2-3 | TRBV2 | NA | CASTADTQYF | TGTGCCAGCACCGCAGATACGCAGTATTTT
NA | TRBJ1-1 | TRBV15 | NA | CATSRVAGQIEAFF | TGTGCCACCAGCAGAGTGGCAGGACAGATTGAAGCTTTCTTT
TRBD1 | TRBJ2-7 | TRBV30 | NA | CAWKQGRSSYEQYF | TGTGCCTGGAAACAGGGGCGAAGCTCCTACGAGCAGTACTTC
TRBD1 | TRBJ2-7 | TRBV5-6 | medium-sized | CASSLSGTGVFEQYF | TGTGCCAGCAGCTTATCCGGGACAGGGGTCTTCGAGCAGTACTTC
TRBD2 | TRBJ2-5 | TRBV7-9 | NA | CASSLLASGGLETQYF | TGTGCCAGCAGCTTATTGGCTAGCGGGGGGCTGGAGACCCAGTACTTC
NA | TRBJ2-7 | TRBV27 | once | CASSFNGGDEQYF | TGTGCCAGCAGTTTCAATGGCGGGGACGAGCAGTACTTC
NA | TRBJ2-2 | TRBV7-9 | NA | CASSPRLLAGELFF | TGTGCCAGCAGCCCTCGGTTGCTAGCCGGGGAGCTGTTTTTT
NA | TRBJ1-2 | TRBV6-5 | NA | CASTLGDGYTF | TGTGCCAGCACCTTAGGGGATGGCTACACCTTC
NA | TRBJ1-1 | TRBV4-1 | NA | CASSQEGVTANTEAFF | TGCGCCAGCAGCCAAGAAGGGGTGACGGCGAACACTGAAGCTTTCTTT
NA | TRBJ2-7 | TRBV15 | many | CATSRELSYEQYF | TGTGCCACCAGCAGAGAGCTGAGTTACGAGCAGTACTTC
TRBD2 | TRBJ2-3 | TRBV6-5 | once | CASSSLTSTYTDTQYF | TGTGCCAGCAGTTCGTTGACTAGCACTTACACAGATACGCAGTATTTT
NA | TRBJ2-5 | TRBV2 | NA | CASRERTSLGETQYF | TGTGCCAGCAGGGAACGGACTTCCCTCGGGGAGACCCAGTACTTC
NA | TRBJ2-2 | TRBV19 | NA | CASSISARGTINTGELFF | TGTGCCAGTAGTATCTCTGCCCGAGGGACAATCAACACCGGGGAGCTGTTTTTT
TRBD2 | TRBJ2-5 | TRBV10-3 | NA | CAISDIVAGETQYF | TGTGCCATCAGTGATATAGTAGCGGGAGAGACCCAGTACTTC
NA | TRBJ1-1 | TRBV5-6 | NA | CASSGAEMNTEAFF | TGTGCCAGCAGCGGGGCGGAGATGAACACTGAAGCTTTCTTT
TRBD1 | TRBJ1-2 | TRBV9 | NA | CASSVAGQGYNGYTF | TGTGCCAGCAGCGTAGCGGGACAGGGGTACAATGGCTACACCTTC
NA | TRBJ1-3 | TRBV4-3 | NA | CASSQDRGNTIYF | TGCGCCAGCAGCCAAGATAGGGGAAACACCATATATTTT
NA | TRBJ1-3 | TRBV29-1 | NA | CSVVSMEPGNTIYF | TGCAGCGTTGTATCTATGGAACCTGGAAACACCATATATTTT